This section outlines one T cell receptor beta chain sequence together with its context. The sample belongs to a study of T cells in Graves' hyperthyroidism and ophthalmopathy. V gave up 2 bases and J gave up 7 bases, with 9 bases separating them. Germline loops: CDR1 MNHNS, CDR2 SASEGT. CDR3 size: 14 residues. Clinical symptoms, serum thyroxine, TRAb, thyroid ultrasound and orbital computed tomography informed diagnoses. PBMCs were obtained from 10 ml fresh peripheral blood. Amplified TCR beta CDR3 regions derived from RNA transcripts. The HTBI primer set drove a first-round RT-PCR of the TCR CDR3. TCRdb reanalysed the multiplex PCR reads using MiXCR and keeps one entry per CDR3 protein. The sample records some 620,000 distinct CDR3 sequences, around 15% being singletons.

The specimen was blood. V usage is TRBV6-1 and J usage is TRBJ1-6; D remains unclear. The receptor was derived from a woman under 40 with Graves' hyperthyroidism. The DNA of the CDR3 is TGTGCCAGCAGTGAAATGCGGGGAAATTCACCCCTCCACTTT. Its translation: CASSEMRGNSPLHF.